This record concerns one T cell receptor (beta chain) sequence. The target antigen is unknown. 5' RACE with UMI labels generated the TRB cDNA libraries. No DNA is given; TCRdb re-called the 5' RACE reads and lists each CDR3 protein once. The sample holds under 85,000 distinct CDR3 sequences. The source of the sample is a study of CXCR3-negative and CXCR3-positive naive CD8 T cells. Study context: Roughly 1.5 +/- 0.3 million TRB reads came from each library, giving some 140 million in total. Study conclusions and caveats: Cryopreserved PBMCs had partly decreased CXCR3 expression; fresh PBMCs were used in most assays. Both naive subsets carried similar amounts of surface CD5, so TCR strength was inferred from TRB CDR3 properties. Greater hydrophobicity was found in TRB CDR3s of CXCR3-positive naive cells than of CXCR3-negative naive cells.

The CDR3 is 15 amino acids. Germline CDR1 is MNHNY and CDR2 is SVGAGI (reference sequence). The receptor was derived from a human donor in good health. Some clones in this sample may be carry-over from other donors' samples. The rearrangement joins TRBV6-6 to TRBJ1-5; there is no DNA to check the TCRdb D call of TRBD1. Sequenced input: naive CXCR3+ CD8+ T cells from blood. Subset meaning: CD45RO-CCR7+CD27+CD95- naive CD8+ T cells expressing CXCR3 (TNR3+). CDR3 region: CASSYPPGSNQPQHF.